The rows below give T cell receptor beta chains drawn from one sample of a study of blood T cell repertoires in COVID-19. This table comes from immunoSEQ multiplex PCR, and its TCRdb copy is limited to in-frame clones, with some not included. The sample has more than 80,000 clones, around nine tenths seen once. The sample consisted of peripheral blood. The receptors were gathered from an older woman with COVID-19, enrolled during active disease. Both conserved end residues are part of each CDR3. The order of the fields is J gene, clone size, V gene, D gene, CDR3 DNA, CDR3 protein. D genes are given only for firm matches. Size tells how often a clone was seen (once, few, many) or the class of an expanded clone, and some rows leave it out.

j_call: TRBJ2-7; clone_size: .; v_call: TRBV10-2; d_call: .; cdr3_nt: TGCGCCAGCAGTGAGTTGGCGGAGGGAACCTACGAGCAGTACTTC; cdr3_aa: CASSELAEGTYEQYF
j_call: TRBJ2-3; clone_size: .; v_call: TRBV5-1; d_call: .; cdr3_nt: TGCGCCAGCAGTATTGGCCGGGGGATCCGGTGGACAGATACGCAGTATTTT; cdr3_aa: CASSIGRGIRWTDTQYF
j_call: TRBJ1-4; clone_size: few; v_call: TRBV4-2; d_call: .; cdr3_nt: TGTGCCAGCAGCCAAGGCGGGGGAAATGAAAAACTGTTTTTT; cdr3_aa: CASSQGGGNEKLFF
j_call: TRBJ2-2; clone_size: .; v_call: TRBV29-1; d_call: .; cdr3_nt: TGCAGCGTTCCCCAGGACTATAACACCGGGGAGCTGTTTTTT; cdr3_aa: CSVPQDYNTGELFF
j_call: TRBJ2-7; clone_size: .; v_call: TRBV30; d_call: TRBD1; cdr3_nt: TGTGCCTGGAGAACGACAGGGGGAGGCGAGCAGTACTTC; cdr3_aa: CAWRTTGGGEQYF
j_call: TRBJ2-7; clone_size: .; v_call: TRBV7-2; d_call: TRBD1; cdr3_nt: TGTGCCAGCAGCCCAAGACAGGGGGGCTCCTACGAGCAGTACTTC; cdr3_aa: CASSPRQGGSYEQYF
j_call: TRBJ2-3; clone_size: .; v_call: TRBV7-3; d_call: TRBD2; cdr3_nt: TGTGCCAGCAGCTCCCGGGGGGGAAGCACAGATACGCAGTATTTT; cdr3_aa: CASSSRGGSTDTQYF
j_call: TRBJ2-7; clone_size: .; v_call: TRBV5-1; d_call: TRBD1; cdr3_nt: TGCGCCAGCAGCCTCACCCCCGGGACAGGGCGAGGCGAGCAGTACTTC; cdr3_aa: CASSLTPGTGRGEQYF
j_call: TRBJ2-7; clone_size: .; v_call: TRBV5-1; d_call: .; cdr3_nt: TGCGCCAGCAGCCCACAGGGTCTCTCCTACGAGCAGTACTTC; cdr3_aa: CASSPQGLSYEQYF
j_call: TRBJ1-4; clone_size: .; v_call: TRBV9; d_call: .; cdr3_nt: TGTGCCAGCAGCGTTGGAGGGAATGAAAAACTGTTTTTT; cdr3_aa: CASSVGGNEKLFF
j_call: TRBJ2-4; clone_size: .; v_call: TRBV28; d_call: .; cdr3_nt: TGTGCCAGCAGTTTATTATATAGTACCGGGTCCCCAAACATTCAGTACTTC; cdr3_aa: CASSLLYSTGSPNIQYF
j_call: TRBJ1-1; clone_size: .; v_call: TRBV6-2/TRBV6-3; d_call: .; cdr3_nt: TGTGCCAGCAGTTACCCCCCTGGCGCTTTCTTT; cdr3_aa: CASSYPPGAFF
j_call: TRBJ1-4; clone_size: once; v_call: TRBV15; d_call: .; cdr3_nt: TGTGCCACCAGCAGAGTGCGTGAAAAACTGTTTTTT; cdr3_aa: CATSRVREKLFF
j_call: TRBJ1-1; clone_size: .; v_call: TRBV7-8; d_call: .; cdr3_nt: TGTGCCAGCAGCTTAGCCCCAGGAGGCGGTGAAGCTTTCTTT; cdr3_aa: CASSLAPGGGEAFF
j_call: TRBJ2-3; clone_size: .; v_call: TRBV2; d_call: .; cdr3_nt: TGTGCCAGCAGTCAGGGTGTGGGCACAGATACGCAGTATTTT; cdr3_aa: CASSQGVGTDTQYF
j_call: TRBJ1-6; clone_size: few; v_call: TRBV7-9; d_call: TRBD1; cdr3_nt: TGTGCCAGCAGCGGGGGGACAGAATATAATTCACCCCTCCACTTT; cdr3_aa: CASSGGTEYNSPLHF
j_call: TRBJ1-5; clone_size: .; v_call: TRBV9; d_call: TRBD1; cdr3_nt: TGTGCCAGCAGCGGTGGACAGGGGAGCAATCAGCCCCAGCATTTT; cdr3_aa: CASSGGQGSNQPQHF
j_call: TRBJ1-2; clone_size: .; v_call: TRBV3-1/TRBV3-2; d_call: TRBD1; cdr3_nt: TGTGCCAGCAGCCGGGATGGGACAGGGTATGGCTACACCTTC; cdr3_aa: CASSRDGTGYGYTF
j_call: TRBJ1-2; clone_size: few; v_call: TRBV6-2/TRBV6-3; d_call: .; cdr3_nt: TGTGCCAGCAGCCACCCCCCGGGGGGGCACTATGGCTACACCTTC; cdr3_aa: CASSHPPGGHYGYTF
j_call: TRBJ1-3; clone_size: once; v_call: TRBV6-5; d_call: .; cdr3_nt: TGTGCCAGCAGCAGACAGAGCTCTGGAAACACCATATATTTT; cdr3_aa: CASSRQSSGNTIYF
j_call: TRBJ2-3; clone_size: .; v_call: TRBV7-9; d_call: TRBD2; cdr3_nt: TGTGCCAGCAGCTTAGGGACCGGGACTAGCGGCACAGATACGCAGTATTTT; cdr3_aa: CASSLGTGTSGTDTQYF
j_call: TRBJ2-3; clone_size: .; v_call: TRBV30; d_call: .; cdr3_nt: TGTGCCTGGAGTGGAAAGGGGTTGCTCGGTACGCAGTATTTT; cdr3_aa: CAWSGKGLLGTQYF
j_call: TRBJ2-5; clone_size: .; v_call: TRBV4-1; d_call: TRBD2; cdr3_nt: TGCGCCAGCAGCCAAGATATTACGGGGGGGCAAGAGACCCAGTACTTC; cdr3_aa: CASSQDITGGQETQYF
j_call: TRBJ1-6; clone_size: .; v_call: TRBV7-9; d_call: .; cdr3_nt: TGTGCAGGCGAGGGCGGCAATTCACCCCTCCACTTT; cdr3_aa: CAGEGGNSPLHF
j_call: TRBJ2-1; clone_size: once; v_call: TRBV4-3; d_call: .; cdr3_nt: TGCGCCAGCAGCCAAGATCCCCAATACAATGAGCAGTTCTTC; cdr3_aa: CASSQDPQYNEQFF
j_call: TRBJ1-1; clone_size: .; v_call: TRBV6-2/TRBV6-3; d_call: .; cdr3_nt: TGTGCCAGCAGTGACAGTTACCGTGAAGCTTTCTTT; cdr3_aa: CASSDSYREAFF
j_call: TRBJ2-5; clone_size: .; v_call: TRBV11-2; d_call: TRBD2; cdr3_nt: TGTGCCAGCAGCCCAGGACTAGCGGGGCTAGAGACCCAGTACTTC; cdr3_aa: CASSPGLAGLETQYF
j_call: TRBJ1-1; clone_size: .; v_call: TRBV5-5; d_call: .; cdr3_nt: TGTGCCAGCAGCTTGATGGGGGCGGCAAGCCTCACTGAAGCTTTCTTT; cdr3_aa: CASSLMGAASLTEAFF
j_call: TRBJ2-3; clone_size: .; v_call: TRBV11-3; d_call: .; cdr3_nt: TGTGCCAGCAGCCGAAATAGCGTTTCAGATACGCAGTATTTT; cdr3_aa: CASSRNSVSDTQYF
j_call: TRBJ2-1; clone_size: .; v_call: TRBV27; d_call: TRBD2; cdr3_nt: TGTGCCAGCGCCTTAGCGGGGAGGGGTAATGAGCAGTTCTTC; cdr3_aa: CASALAGRGNEQFF
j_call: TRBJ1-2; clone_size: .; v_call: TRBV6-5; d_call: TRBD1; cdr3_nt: TGTGCCAGCAGTTACGATCGGACAGGGTCGTATGGCTACACCTTC; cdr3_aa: CASSYDRTGSYGYTF
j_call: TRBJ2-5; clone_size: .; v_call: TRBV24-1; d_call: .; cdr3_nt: TGTGCCACCAGTGACCGGTACCAAGAGACCCAGTACTTC; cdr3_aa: CATSDRYQETQYF
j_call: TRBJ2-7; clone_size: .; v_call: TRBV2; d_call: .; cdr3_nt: TGTGCCAGCAGTGGGCAGGTCGCCTACGAGCAGTACTTC; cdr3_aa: CASSGQVAYEQYF
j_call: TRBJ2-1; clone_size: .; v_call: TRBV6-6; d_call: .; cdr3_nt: TGTGCCAGCAGTCCGGGTAGTGAGCAGTTCTTC; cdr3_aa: CASSPGSEQFF
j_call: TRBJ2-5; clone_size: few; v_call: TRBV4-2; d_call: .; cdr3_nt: TGTGCCAGCAGCCAAGCCCGGGGTGGGCAAGAGACCCAGTACTTC; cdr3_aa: CASSQARGGQETQYF
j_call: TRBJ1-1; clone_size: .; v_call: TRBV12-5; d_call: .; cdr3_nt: TGTGCTAGTGGCCCTCCCGGGGTCACTGAAGCTTTCTTT; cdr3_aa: CASGPPGVTEAFF
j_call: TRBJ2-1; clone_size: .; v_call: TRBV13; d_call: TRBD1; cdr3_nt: TGTGCCAGCAGCCTCACTCCCGGGACAGGGCGGAATGAGCAGTTCTTC; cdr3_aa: CASSLTPGTGRNEQFF
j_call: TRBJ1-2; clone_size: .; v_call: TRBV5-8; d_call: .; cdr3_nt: TGTGCCAGCATATTCTATCCGGAGTCGGGTGGCTACACCTTC; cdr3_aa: CASIFYPESGGYTF
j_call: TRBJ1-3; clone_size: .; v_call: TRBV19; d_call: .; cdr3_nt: TGTGCCAGTACCCCTGGCGGTCTGGGAGGTGGTGCTGGAAACACCATATATTTT; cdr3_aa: CASTPGGLGGGAGNTIYF
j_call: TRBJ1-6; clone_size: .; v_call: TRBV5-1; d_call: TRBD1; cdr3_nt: TGCGCCAGCAGCTTATCCGGGACAGGGCCCGAGCCCCTCCACTTT; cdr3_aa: CASSLSGTGPEPLHF
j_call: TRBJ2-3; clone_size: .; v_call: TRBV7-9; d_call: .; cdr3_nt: TGTGCCAGCAGCTTACTAGAAACAGATACGCAGTATTTT; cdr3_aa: CASSLLETDTQYF
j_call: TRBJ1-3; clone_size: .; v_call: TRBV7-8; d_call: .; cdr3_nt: TGTGCCAGCAGCCTCGGACTTTCTGGAAACACCATATATTTT; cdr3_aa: CASSLGLSGNTIYF
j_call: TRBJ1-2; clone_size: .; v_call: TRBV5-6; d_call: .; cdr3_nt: TGTGCCAGCAGCCCCGACCTCCTGGAGGGCTACACCTTC; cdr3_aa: CASSPDLLEGYTF
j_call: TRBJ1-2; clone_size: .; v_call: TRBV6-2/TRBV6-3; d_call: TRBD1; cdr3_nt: TGTGCCAGCAGCGGACAGGGGGCAGATGGCTACACCTTC; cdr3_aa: CASSGQGADGYTF
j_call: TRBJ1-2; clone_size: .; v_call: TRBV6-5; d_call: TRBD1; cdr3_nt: TGTGCCAGCAGTATCCAGACAGGGGGCCTCTATGGCTACACCTTC; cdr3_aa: CASSIQTGGLYGYTF
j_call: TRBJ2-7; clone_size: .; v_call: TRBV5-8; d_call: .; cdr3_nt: TGTGCCAGCAGCTTAGGGGCCGAATCCTACGAGCAGTACTTC; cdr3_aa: CASSLGAESYEQYF
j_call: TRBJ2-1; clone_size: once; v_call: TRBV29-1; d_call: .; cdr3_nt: TGCAGCGTTGCACGAGGATCGGGAAGCTACAATGAGCAGTTCTTC; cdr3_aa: CSVARGSGSYNEQFF
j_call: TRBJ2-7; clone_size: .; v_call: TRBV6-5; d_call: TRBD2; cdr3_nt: TGTGCCAGCGGAGAAAACCTCGGGCGGGGGGAGCAGTACTTC; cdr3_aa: CASGENLGRGEQYF
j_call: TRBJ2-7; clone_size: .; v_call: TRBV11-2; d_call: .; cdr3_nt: TGTGCCAGCAGCCACTATGACGAGCAGTACTTC; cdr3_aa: CASSHYDEQYF
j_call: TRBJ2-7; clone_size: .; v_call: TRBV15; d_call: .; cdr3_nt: TGTGCCACCAGCAGGGAGTCGGGCGAGCAGTACTTC; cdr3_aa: CATSRESGEQYF
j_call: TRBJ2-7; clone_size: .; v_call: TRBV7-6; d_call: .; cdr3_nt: TGTGCCAGCAGCTTAGACGTGGGGAGGCTCTCCTACGAGCAGTACTTC; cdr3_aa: CASSLDVGRLSYEQYF
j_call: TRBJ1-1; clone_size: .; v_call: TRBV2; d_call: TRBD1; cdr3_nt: TGTGCCAGCAGTGTACGACAGGGAGGGAACACTGAAGCTTTCTTT; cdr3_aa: CASSVRQGGNTEAFF
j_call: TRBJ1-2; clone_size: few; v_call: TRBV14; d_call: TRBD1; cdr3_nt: TGTGCCACCTCGACAGGGCTCAACTATGGCTACACCTTC; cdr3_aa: CATSTGLNYGYTF
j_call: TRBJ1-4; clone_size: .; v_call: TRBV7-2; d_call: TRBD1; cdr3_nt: TGTGCCAGCAGCAAGTTTCAGGGGGCGGTTAATGAAAAACTGTTTTTT; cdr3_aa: CASSKFQGAVNEKLFF
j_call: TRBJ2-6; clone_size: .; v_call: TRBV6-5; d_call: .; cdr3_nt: TGTGCCAGCAGTTACTCAGCGGTAACCGGGGCCAACGTCCTGACTTTC; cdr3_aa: CASSYSAVTGANVLTF
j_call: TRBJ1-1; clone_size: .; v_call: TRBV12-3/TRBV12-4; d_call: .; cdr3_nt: TGTGCCAGCAGTGCCACAGAGAACACTGAAGCTTTCTTT; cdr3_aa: CASSATENTEAFF
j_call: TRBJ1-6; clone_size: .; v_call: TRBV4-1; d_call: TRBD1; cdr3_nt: TGCGCCAGCAGCGAGACAGGGGGCCAGTATAATTCACCCCTCCACTTT; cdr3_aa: CASSETGGQYNSPLHF